This T cell receptor (beta chain) was profiled in a study of T cells in Graves' hyperthyroidism and ophthalmopathy. General study results and limits: Clonotypes that were expanded in thyroid above 0.001 mostly appeared in blood too.

The CDR3 has 11 amino acids. The V gene lost 2 bases and the J gene lost 6 bases, with 5 bases spanning the gap. CDR1 and CDR2 (germline): MNHNY, SVGAGI (reference sequence). This clonotype has just a few counts. Its antigen is still unknown. Amplified regions were TCR beta CDR3 sequences from RNA transcripts. A set of HTBI primers served as the primers for a first-round RT-PCR of the TCR CDR3. TCRdb itself ran the multiplex PCR reads through MiXCR, one entry per CDR3 protein. The profile shows some 770,000 distinct CDR3 sequences, over 15% of them singletons. The sample consisted of blood. The rearrangement links TRBV6-6 to TRBJ2-7, with D unresolved. This clonotype was obtained from a man aged 18-30 years with Graves' hyperthyroidism. The CDR3 here is CASSYEAEQYF. CDR3 DNA sequence: TGTGCCAGCAGTTACGAGGCCGAGCAGTACTTC.